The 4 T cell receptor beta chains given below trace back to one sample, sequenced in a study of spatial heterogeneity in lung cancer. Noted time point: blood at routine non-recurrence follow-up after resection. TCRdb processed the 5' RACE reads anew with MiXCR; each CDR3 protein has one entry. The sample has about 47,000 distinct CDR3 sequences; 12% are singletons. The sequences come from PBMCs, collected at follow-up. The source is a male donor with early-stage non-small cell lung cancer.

The CDR3 DNA reads TGTGCCACCGGACAGTACACCGGGGAGCTGTTTTTT. Its protein product is CATGQYTGELFF. The rearrangement joins TRBV24-1 to TRBJ2-2; the D gene is possibly TRBD1 (6 bases). The V gene's germline CDR1 is KGHDR and CDR2 SFDVKD. CDR3 length: 12 residues. V lost 9 bases and J lost 3, with 7 bases in between.

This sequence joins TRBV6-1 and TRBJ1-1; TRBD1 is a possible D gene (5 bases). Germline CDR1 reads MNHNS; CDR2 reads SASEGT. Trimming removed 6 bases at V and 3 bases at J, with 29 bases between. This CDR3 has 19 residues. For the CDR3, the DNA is TGTGCCAGCAGGAATGGGGTCTTTGGGGGGATTAGCGGCGACACTGAAGCTTTCTTT. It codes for CASRNGVFGGISGDTEAFF.

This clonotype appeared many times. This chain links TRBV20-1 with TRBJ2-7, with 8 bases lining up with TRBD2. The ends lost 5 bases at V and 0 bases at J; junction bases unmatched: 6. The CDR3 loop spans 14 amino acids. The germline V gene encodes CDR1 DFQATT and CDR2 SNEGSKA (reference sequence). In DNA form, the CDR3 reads TGCAGTGCTCCGGGGGGGTTGAGCTCCTACGAGCAGTACTTC. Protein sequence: CSAPGGLSSYEQYF.

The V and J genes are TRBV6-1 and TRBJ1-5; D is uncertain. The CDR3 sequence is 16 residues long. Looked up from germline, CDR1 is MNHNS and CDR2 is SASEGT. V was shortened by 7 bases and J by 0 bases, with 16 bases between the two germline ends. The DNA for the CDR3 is TGTGCCAGCACCGGATTCGTACGTAATAGCAATCAGCCCCAGCATTTT. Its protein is CASTGFVRNSNQPQHF.